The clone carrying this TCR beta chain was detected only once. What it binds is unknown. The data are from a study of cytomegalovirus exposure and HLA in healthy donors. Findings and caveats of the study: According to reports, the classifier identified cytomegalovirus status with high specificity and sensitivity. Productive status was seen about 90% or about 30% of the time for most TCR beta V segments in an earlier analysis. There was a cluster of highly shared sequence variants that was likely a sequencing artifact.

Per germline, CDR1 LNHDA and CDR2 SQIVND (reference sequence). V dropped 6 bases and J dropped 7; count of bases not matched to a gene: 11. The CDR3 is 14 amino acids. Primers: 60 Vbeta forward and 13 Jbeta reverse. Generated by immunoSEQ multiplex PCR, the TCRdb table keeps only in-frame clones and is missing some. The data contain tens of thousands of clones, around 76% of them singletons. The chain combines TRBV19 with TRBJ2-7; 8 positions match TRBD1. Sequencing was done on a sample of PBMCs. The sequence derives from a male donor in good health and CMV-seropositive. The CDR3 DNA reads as TGTGCCAGTAGCATCGGACAGGGAGTGGGAGAGCAGTACTTC. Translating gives CASSIGQGVGEQYF.